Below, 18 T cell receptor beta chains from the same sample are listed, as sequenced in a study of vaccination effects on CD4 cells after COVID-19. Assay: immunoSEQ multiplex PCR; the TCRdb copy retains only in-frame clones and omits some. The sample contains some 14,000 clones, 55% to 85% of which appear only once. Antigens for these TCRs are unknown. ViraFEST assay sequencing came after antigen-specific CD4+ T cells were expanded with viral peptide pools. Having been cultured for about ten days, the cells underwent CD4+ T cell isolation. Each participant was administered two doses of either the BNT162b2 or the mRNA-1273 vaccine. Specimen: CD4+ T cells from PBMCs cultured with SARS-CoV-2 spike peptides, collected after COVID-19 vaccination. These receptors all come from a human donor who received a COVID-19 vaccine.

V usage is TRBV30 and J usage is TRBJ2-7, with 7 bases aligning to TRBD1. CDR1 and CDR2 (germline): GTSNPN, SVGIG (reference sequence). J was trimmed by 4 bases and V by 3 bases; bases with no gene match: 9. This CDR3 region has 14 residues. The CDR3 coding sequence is TGTGCCTGGAGCCCTTGGACAGGAGGTTACGAGCAGTACTTC. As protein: CAWSPWTGGYEQYF.

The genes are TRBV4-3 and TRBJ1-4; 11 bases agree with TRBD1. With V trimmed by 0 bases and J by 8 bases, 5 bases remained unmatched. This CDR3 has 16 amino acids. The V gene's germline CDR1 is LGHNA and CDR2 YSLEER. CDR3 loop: CASSQDSWTGGEKLFF. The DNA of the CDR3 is TGCGCCAGCAGCCAAGATAGTTGGACAGGGGGCGAAAAACTGTTTTTT.

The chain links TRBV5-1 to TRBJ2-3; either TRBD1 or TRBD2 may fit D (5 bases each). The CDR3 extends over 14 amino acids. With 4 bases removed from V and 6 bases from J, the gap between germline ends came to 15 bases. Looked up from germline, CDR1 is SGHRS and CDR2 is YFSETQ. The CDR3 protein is CASSPGRYDDTQYF. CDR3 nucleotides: TGCGCCAGCAGCCCGGGACGCTATGACGATACGCAGTATTTT.

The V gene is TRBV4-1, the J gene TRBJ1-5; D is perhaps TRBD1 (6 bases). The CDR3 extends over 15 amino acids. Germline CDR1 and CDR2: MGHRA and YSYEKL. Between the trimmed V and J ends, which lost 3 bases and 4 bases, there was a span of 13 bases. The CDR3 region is CASSHGTLQNQPQHF. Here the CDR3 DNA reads TGCGCCAGCAGCCACGGGACATTGCAAAATCAGCCCCAGCATTTT.

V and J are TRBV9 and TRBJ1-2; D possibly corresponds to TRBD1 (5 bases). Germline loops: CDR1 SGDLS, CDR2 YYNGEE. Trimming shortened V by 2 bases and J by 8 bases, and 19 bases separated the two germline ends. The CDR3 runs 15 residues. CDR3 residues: CASSVGTSPKIGYTF. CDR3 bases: TGTGCCAGCAGCGTTGGGACCTCGCCCAAGATCGGCTACACCTTC.

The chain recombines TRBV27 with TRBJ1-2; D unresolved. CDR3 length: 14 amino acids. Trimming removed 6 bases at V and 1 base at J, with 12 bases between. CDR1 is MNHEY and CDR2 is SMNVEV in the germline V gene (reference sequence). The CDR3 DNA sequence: TGTGCCAGCAGCCCCGCGCGGGTTAACTATGGCTACACCTTC. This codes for CASSPARVNYGYTF.

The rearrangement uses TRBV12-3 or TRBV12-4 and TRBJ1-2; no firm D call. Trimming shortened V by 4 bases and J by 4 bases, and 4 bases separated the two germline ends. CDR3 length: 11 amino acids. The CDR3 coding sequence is TGTGCCAGCAGTTCCCCCTATGGCTACACCTTC. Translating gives CASSSPYGYTF.

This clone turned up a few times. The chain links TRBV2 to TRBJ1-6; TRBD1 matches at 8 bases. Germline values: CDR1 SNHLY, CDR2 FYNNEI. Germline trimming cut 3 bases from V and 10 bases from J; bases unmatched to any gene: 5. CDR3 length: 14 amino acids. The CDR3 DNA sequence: TGTGCCAGCAGTGATAGGACAGGGAGCTCACCCCTCCACTTT. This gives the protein CASSDRTGSSPLHF.

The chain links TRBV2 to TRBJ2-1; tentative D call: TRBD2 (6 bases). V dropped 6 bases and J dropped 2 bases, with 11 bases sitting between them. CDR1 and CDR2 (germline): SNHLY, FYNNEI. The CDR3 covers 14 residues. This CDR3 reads CASSRLGPYNEQFF. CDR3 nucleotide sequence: TGTGCCAGCAGCCGACTAGGACCCTACAATGAGCAGTTCTTC. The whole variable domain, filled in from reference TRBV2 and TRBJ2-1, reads EPEVTQTPSHQVTQMGQEVILRCVPISNHLYFYWYRQILGQKVEFLVSFYNNEISEKSEIFDDQFSVERPDGSNFTLKIRSTKLEDSAMYFCASSRLGPYNEQFFGPGTRLTVL.

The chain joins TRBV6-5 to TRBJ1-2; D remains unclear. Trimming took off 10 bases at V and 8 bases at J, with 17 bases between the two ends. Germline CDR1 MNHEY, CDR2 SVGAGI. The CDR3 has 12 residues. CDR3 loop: CAITTVLRGYTF. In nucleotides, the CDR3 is TGTGCCATTACGACGGTCTTAAGGGGCTACACCTTC.

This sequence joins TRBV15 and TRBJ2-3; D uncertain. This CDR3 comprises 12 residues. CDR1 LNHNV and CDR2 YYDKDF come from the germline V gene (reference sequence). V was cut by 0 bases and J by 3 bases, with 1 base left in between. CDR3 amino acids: CATSRDTDTQYF. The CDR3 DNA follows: TGTGCCACCAGCAGAGATACAGATACGCAGTATTTT.

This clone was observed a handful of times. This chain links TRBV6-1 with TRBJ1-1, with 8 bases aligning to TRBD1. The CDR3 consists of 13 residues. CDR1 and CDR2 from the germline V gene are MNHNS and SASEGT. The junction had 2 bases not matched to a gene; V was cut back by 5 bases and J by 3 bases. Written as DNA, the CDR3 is TGTGCCAGCAGTTGGGGACAGGACACTGAAGCTTTCTTT. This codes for CASSWGQDTEAFF.

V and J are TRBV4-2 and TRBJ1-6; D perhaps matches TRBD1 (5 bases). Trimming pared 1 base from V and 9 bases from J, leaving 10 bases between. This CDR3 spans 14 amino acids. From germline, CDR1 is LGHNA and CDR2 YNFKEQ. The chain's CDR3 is CASSQAGRISPLHF. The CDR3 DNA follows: TGTGCCAGCAGCCAAGCAGGGAGGATTTCACCCCTCCACTTT.

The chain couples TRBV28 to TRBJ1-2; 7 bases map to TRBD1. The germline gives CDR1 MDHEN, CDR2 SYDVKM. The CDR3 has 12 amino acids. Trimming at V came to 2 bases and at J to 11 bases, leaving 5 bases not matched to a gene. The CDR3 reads CASSLMAGGYTF. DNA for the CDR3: TGTGCCAGCAGTTTAATGGCAGGGGGGTACACCTTC.

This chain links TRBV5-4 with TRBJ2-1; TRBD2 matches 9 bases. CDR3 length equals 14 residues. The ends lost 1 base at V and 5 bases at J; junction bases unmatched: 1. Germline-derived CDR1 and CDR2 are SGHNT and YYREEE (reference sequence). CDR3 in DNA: TGTGCCAGCAGCTTGCCTAGCGGGAACAATGAGCAGTTCTTC. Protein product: CASSLPSGNNEQFF. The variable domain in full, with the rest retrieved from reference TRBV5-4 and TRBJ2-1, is ETGVTQSPTHLIKTRGQQVTLRCSSQSGHNTVSWYQQALGQGPQFIFQYYREEENGRGNFPPRFSGLQFPNYSSELNVNALELDDSALYLCASSLPSGNNEQFFGPGTRLTVL.

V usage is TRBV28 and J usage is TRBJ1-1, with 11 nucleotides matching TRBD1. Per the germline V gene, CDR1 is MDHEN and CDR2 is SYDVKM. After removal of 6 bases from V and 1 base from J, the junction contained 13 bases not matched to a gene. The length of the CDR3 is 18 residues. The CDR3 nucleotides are TGTGCCAGCAGCTCGGGGTATTGGACAGGGGGCAGGAACACTGAAGCTTTCTTT. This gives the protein CASSSGYWTGGRNTEAFF.

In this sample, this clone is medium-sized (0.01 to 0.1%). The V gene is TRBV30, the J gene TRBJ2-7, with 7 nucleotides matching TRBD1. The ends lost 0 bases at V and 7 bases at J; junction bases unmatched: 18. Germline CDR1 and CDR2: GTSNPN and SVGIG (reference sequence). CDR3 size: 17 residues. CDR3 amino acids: CAWSVGRGKRLTEEQYF. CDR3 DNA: TGTGCCTGGAGTGTAGGCAGGGGGAAGCGACTGACGGAAGAGCAGTACTTC.

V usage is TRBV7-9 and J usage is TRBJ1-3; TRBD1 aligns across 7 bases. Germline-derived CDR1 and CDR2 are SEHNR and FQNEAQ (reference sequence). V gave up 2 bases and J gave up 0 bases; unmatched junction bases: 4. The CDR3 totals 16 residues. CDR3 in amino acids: CASSLRGLSSGNTIYF. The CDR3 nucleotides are TGTGCCAGCAGCTTAAGGGGGCTGAGCTCTGGAAACACCATATATTTT.